The present T cell receptor (beta chain) was sequenced within a study of blood T cell repertoires in COVID-19. Study details: Donors in the United States, Italy and Spain gave samples during acute or convalescent COVID-19.

A single count supports this clone. Between the trimmed V and J ends, which lost 0 bases and 5 bases, there was a span of 10 bases. Germline CDR1 reads MNHEY; CDR2 reads SVGAGI. The CDR3 is 15 amino acids. The protocol was immunoSEQ multiplex PCR, while the TCRdb copy is restricted to in-frame clones and leaves out a portion. The sample has about 80,000 clones, around 80% seen once. This TCR derives from a man in his 60s with active or convalescent COVID-19. The chain links TRBV6-5 to TRBJ2-2, with D possibly being TRBD1 (6 bases). The sequencing sample was made of peripheral blood. CDR3 nucleotide sequence: TGTGCCAGCAGTTACTCCATAGGGGGTACCGGGGAGCTGTTTTTT. Translation gives CASSYSIGGTGELFF.